A single sample gave rise to the 24 T cell receptor beta chains below, sequenced in a study of early T cells in non-severe SARS-CoV-2 infection. TCRdb re-derived calls from the 5' RACE reads in MiXCR, one entry per CDR3 protein. The sample has some 60,000 distinct CDR3 sequences, roughly 13% seen once. The material sequenced was whole blood. Receptors originate from an adult who was a healthcare worker with PCR-confirmed SARS-CoV-2 infection or an uninfected control (not recorded which).

In its sample, this clonotype was seen many times. CDR3 nucleotides: TGCGCCAGCAGCTCCGGACTAGCGGTGCCCAATGAGCAGTTCTTC. Encoded protein: CASSSGLAVPNEQFF. The V gene is TRBV5-1, the J gene TRBJ2-1; 10 nucleotides agree with TRBD2. V gave up 3 bases and J gave up 6 bases; unmatched junction bases: 6. The length of the CDR3 is 15 residues. Germline V gene data show CDR1 as SGHRS and CDR2 as YFSETQ. The variable domain in full, completed from reference TRBV5-1 and TRBJ2-1, reads KAGVTQTPRYLIKTRGQQVTLSCSPISGHRSVSWYQQTPGQGLQFLFEYFSETQRNKGNFPGRFSGRQFSNSRSEMNVSTLELGDSALYLCASSSGLAVPNEQFFGPGTRLTVL.

This rearrangement joins TRBV29-1 to TRBJ2-7; a weak D match, TRBD2 (6 bases). V dropped 7 bases and J dropped 4 bases, with 11 bases sitting between them. The CDR3 contains 11 residues. CDR1 and CDR2 from the germline V gene are SQVTM and ANQGSEA. CDR3 DNA: TGCAGCGCCCGTCGGGGGTACGAGCAGTACTTC. Translating gives CSARRGYEQYF.

This rearrangement joins TRBV10-1 to TRBJ2-5; weak D call: TRBD1 (6 bases). The V gene's germline CDR1 is WNHNN and CDR2 SYGVQD (reference sequence). V lost 6 bases to trimming and J lost 4 bases, with 12 bases between them. The CDR3 extends over 13 amino acids. The CDR3 nucleotides read TGCGCCAGCAGCCCGATAGGGGGAGAGACCCAGTACTTC. This codes for CASSPIGGETQYF.

This clonotype showed up many times. V usage is TRBV19 and J usage is TRBJ2-2; D unclear. The germline V gene encodes CDR1 LNHDA and CDR2 SQIVND (reference sequence). V was cut by 5 bases and J by 1 base, with 5 bases left in between. The CDR3 covers 13 residues. The DNA of the CDR3 is TGTGCCAGTAGTCCCTTGAACACCGGGGAGCTGTTTTTT. Translating gives CASSPLNTGELFF.

In regard to this clonotype: This may stem from a read error, because a much larger clone lies one nucleotide away. CDR3 nucleotide sequence: TGTGCCAGCAGCTTAGCCGGAAGGGCTAGAACAGATACGCAGTATTTT. It translates to CASSLAGRARTDTQYF. V gene TRBV5-4 combines with J gene TRBJ2-3; no clear D. This CDR3 has 16 residues. Trimming removed 2 bases at V and 3 bases at J, with 16 bases between. The germline gives CDR1 SGHNT, CDR2 YYREEE (reference sequence).

This clonotype was seen a handful of times. CDR3 in DNA: TGTGCCAGCAGTTCCCGCAGGAGTTCCTACGAGCAGTACTTC. This sequence encodes CASSSRRSSYEQYF. The chain couples TRBV28 to TRBJ2-7; D uncertain. V lost 4 bases and J lost 1, with 11 bases in between. The CDR3 has 14 amino acids. CDR1 and CDR2 from the germline V gene are MDHEN and SYDVKM.

The chain uses TRBV29-1 and TRBJ1-4; D might be TRBD1 (6 bases). The CDR3 is made up of 12 amino acids. Germline CDR1 SQVTM, CDR2 ANQGSEA. The V gene lost 6 bases and the J gene lost 8 bases, with 13 bases spanning the gap. The CDR3 DNA follows: TGCAGCGTCCTGGACAGTGGGGAAAAACTGTTTTTT. The encoded protein is CSVLDSGEKLFF. The variable domain in full, with the rest retrieved from reference TRBV29-1 and TRBJ1-4, is SAVISQKPSRDICQRGTSLTIQCQVDSQVTMMFWYRQQPGQSLTLIATANQGSEATYESGFVIDKFPISRPNLTFSTLTVSNMSPEDSSIYLCSVLDSGEKLFFGSGTQLSVL.

There are a few counts of this clonotype. The chain couples TRBV6-6 to TRBJ2-4, with D tentatively TRBD1 (6 bases). The CDR3 is 13 amino acids. Trimming removed 8 bases at V and 1 base at J, with 9 bases between. Germline V gene lookup returns CDR1 MNHNY and CDR2 SVGAGI (reference sequence). The CDR3 here is CASLDRAKNIQYF. CDR3 coding DNA: TGTGCCAGCCTCGACAGGGCCAAAAACATTCAGTACTTC.

This clonotype came up many times. The V call is TRBV19, the J call TRBJ1-2; D is unresolved. The V end lost 8 bases, the J end lost 4 bases, and 11 bases lay between the germline ends. The germline V gene encodes CDR1 LNHDA and CDR2 SQIVND (reference sequence). CDR3 length: 12 residues. CDR3 bases: TGTGCCAGTCTAGGCAGAATCTATGGCTACACCTTC. As protein: CASLGRIYGYTF.

This clonotype showed up many times. CDR3 in DNA: TGTGCCAGCAGCTACCGAACAGGGTCCGGGGCCAACGTCCTGACTTTC. Amino acid sequence: CASSYRTGSGANVLTF. This chain connects TRBV11-2 to TRBJ2-6, with D perhaps matching TRBD1 (6 bases). Germline V gene data show CDR1 as SGHAT and CDR2 as FQNNGV. The CDR3 loop spans 16 amino acids. V gave up 4 bases and J gave up 4 bases, with 14 bases separating them.

This clonotype was observed at least ten times. V and J are TRBV20-1 and TRBJ2-4, with D unclear. This CDR3 is 14 amino acids long. Germline CDR1 is DFQATT and CDR2 is SNEGSKA (reference sequence). CDR3 sequence reads: CRGVSGITKNIQYF. The CDR3 region has the DNA TGCAGGGGCGTAAGTGGGATTACCAAAAACATTCAGTACTTC.

This clonotype has a count of ten or more. The rearrangement links TRBV5-4 to TRBJ1-5; D gene ambiguous. The germline V gene encodes CDR1 SGHNT and CDR2 YYREEE (reference sequence). V was pared by 2 bases and J by 3 bases, with 3 bases between. The CDR3 extends over 12 amino acids. The CDR3 region is CASSLDNQPQHF. The CDR3 coding sequence is TGTGCCAGCAGCTTAGACAATCAGCCCCAGCATTTT. The full variable domain, with the rest looked up from reference TRBV5-4 and TRBJ1-5, is ETGVTQSPTHLIKTRGQQVTLRCSSQSGHNTVSWYQQALGQGPQFIFQYYREEENGRGNFPPRFSGLQFPNYSSELNVNALELDDSALYLCASSLDNQPQHFGDGTRLSIL.

The chain uses TRBV20-1 and TRBJ2-7; 10 nucleotides agree with TRBD2. V trimming: 5 bases; J trimming: 1 base; junction bases outside the gene matches: 8. The germline V gene has CDR1 DFQATT and CDR2 SNEGSKA (reference sequence). The CDR3 loop spans 15 amino acids. CDR3 sequence reads: CSAGNSGRTSYEQYF. CDR3 nucleotides: TGCAGTGCTGGGAATAGCGGGAGGACATCCTACGAGCAGTACTTC.

This clonotype was picked up many times. This chain connects TRBV20-1 to TRBJ2-7; D remains unclear. Germline values: CDR1 DFQATT, CDR2 SNEGSKA (reference sequence). The CDR3 spans 11 residues. Deletions cut 5 bases from V and 2 bases from J, with 7 bases between. The CDR3 loop is CSAAATYEQYF. As DNA, the CDR3 is TGCAGTGCTGCGGCGACCTACGAGCAGTACTTC.

The chain has TRBV6-5 and TRBJ2-7; D is uncertain. Trimming shortened V by 2 bases and J by 0 bases, and 8 bases separated the two germline ends. The CDR3 contains 14 residues. Per germline, CDR1 MNHEY and CDR2 SVGAGI. The CDR3 DNA sequence: TGTGCCAGCAGTTACGGTGGGGACTCCTACGAGCAGTACTTC. Its protein product is CASSYGGDSYEQYF.

V gene TRBV19 combines with J gene TRBJ2-2; TRBD1 aligns across 11 bases. The CDR3 runs to 17 residues. Per the germline V gene, CDR1 is LNHDA and CDR2 is SQIVND (reference sequence). V lost 6 bases, J lost 6 bases, and 12 bases stayed unmatched. In nucleotides, the CDR3 is TGTGCCAGTAGCCTTATCGGTGGACAGGGGGCCGCCGGGGAGCTGTTTTTT. Translation: CASSLIGGQGAAGELFF.

This clonotype was observed at least ten times. The rearrangement uses TRBV12-3 or TRBV12-4 and TRBJ1-1; tentatively, D is TRBD1 (5 bases). V was pared by 8 bases and J by 5 bases, with 18 bases between. The CDR3 loop spans 14 amino acids. The CDR3 here is CASQRTGRNTEAFF. In DNA, the CDR3 is TGTGCCAGCCAAAGGACGGGGCGGAATACTGAAGCTTTCTTT.

This clonotype was counted at least ten times. The rearrangement links TRBV12-3 or TRBV12-4 to TRBJ1-4, with TRBD1 matching over 8 bases. The CDR3 loop spans 15 amino acids. Trimming removed 3 bases from V and 8 bases from J; junction bases left unmatched: 8. The CDR3 DNA reads as TGTGCCAGCAGTTTTGGAGGACAGGGAGGAGAAAAACTGTTTTTT. This gives the protein CASSFGGQGGEKLFF.

This clonotype was observed many times. The chain couples TRBV6-2 or TRBV6-3 to TRBJ2-3; D perhaps matches TRBD1 (5 bases). This CDR3 has 12 amino acids. CDR1 and CDR2 (germline): MNHEY, SVGEGT. V shed 4 bases and J shed 7 bases, with 9 bases lying between them. The CDR3 sequence: CASSSKGHTQYF. CDR3 coding DNA: TGTGCCAGCAGTTCGAAGGGGCATACGCAGTATTTT.

V is TRBV11-3 and J is TRBJ2-7; TRBD1 agrees at 10 bases. Germline CDR1 is SGHNT and CDR2 is YENEEA. The CDR3 is made up of 16 amino acids. The V and J ends lost 1 base and 4 bases, in that order; junction bases with no gene match: 7. The CDR3 loop is CASSLGGPGQGYEQYF. DNA of the CDR3: TGTGCCAGCAGCTTAGGGGGACCGGGACAGGGGTACGAGCAGTACTTC.

This clonotype was seen at least ten times. V is TRBV5-1 and J is TRBJ1-1, with a weak D call TRBD1 (6 bases). V gave up 4 bases and J gave up 6 bases, with 19 bases separating them. Germline-derived CDR1 and CDR2 are SGHRS and YFSETQ. This CDR3 spans 15 amino acids. The CDR3 sequence: CASSGGSAGAAEAFF. The DNA of the CDR3 is TGCGCCAGCAGCGGGGGCAGTGCAGGGGCTGCTGAAGCTTTCTTT.

The chain recombines TRBV5-1 with TRBJ2-5; D could derive from TRBD1 or TRBD2 (5 bases each). Germline CDR1 and CDR2: SGHRS and YFSETQ. The CDR3 is 14 amino acids. V was shortened by 2 bases and J by 1 base, with 9 bases between the two germline ends. In DNA, the CDR3 is TGCGCCAGCAGCTTCCTGGGACGCCAAGAGACCCAGTACTTC. This gives the protein CASSFLGRQETQYF.

The chain recombines TRBV29-1 with TRBJ1-1; D might be TRBD1 (5 bases). The CDR3 has 12 amino acids. V was shortened by 5 bases and J by 6 bases, with 13 bases between the two germline ends. The germline V gene has CDR1 SQVTM and CDR2 ANQGSEA. In nucleotides, the CDR3 is TGCAGCGTTTATACCGGGACTCCTGAAGCTTTCTTT. This sequence encodes CSVYTGTPEAFF.

This clonotype was seen only once. CDR3 amino acids: CAISDLQGPLGEQYF. As DNA, the CDR3 is TGTGCCATCAGTGACTTACAGGGTCCCCTTGGGGAGCAGTACTTC. The J gene is TRBJ2-7, the V gene TRBV10-3; perhaps TRBD1 as D (6 bases). Trimming left V 3 bases short and J 7 bases short, with 19 bases between. The length of the CDR3 is 15 residues. CDR1 is ENHRY, CDR2 SYGVKD, per germline.